Listed here is a single T cell receptor (beta chain). What it binds is not known. There are 14 residues in the CDR3. Germline assignment: CDR1 MDHEN and CDR2 SYDVKM. The germline V and J ends were trimmed by 8 bases and 5 bases, with 18 bases remaining between them. Method: immunoSEQ multiplex PCR; TCRdb's copy keeps in-frame clones and lacks some. In the table there are about 2.3 million clones, about 92% of which are singletons. This specimen comes from a study of shared clonotypes between healthy human individuals. Study outcomes and limitations: The genetic and exposure-history diversity represented was limited by few donors.

There were only Caucasian adults among the donors, and all lived in Nashville, Tennessee. A CD45RA+ naive subset and a CD45RA-negative memory subset were split from CD4+ cells. The TCR was taken from a man between 18 and 35 years old in good health. Some clones in this sample may be carry-over from other donors' samples. The chain uses TRBV28 and TRBJ1-2, with D possibly matching TRBD1 (5 bases). Input material: naive CD4+ T cells from PBMCs. Stated subset: CD45RA+ positively selected. CDR3 coding DNA: TGTGCCAGCTTCCTCAGGGATTCGGGATATGGCTACACCTTC. It translates to CASFLRDSGYGYTF.